This T cell receptor (beta chain) comes out of a study of blood T cell repertoires in COVID-19. Study-wide context: From the United States, Italy and Spain came samples of acute and convalescent COVID-19.

V lost 0 bases to trimming and J lost 3 bases; unmatched junction nucleotides: 7. This CDR3 comprises 16 residues. Germline V gene lookup returns CDR1 MNHEY and CDR2 SVGAGI. In the original processing: For nucleated cells, counts were estimated from reference gene primer amplification. Sequenced by immunoSEQ multiplex PCR; TCRdb stores in-frame clones only, minus some. The DNA was the basis for D and trimming; V, J and clone size are from that table. The repertoire holds more than 150,000 clones, with approximately 90% as singletons. The chain has TRBV6-5 and TRBJ2-7, with 8 bases aligning to TRBD2. This clonotype originated in a woman between 18 and 29 years old who had recovered from COVID-19. Sequencing was carried out using peripheral blood. The CDR3 bases are TGTGCCAGCAGTTACTCCTTGAGCGGGGGAAGCTACGAGCAGTACTTC. Its translation: CASSYSLSGGSYEQYF.